This T cell receptor (beta chain) originates from a study of cytomegalovirus exposure and HLA in healthy donors (dated 2017 in TCRdb). Looking at the study overall: According to an earlier analysis of around 600 of the donors, about 179 million T cells yielded 117 million unique TCR beta sequences and 276 Gb of sequence data. Besides the first cohort of 666 subjects, a separate validation cohort made up of 120 or so different subjects was used. The number of typed donors differed by locus: about 620-630 for A, B, C, DRB1 and DQB1; about 520 for DQA1; roughly 600 for DPA1; and 400 to 480 for DPB1. Among roughly 400 genotyped donors of the cohort, an average of about 240,000 unique TCR beta nucleotide sequences was sequenced per donor, of which roughly 18% were non-productive. All discovery cohort repertoires had been generated on a single sequencing platform. The study aimed to test whether signatures of past pathogen exposure could be identified by cataloging public T cell receptors. Donor age, sex, ethnicity and CMV serostatus were collected together with the repertoire data. Class I and class II HLA loci were covered by the typing at four-digit resolution. Of the approximately 400 genotyped donors, less than 85% were placed in the genetic ancestry cluster associated with self-reported Caucasian donors. To predict cytomegalovirus infection status, the study combined high-throughput TCR immunosequencing, statistical association of individual TCRs with disease status, and machine learning. In an earlier analysis of several hundred of the donors, high-throughput TCR beta sequencing was used to judge whether each TCR beta V gene segment behaved as functional or pseudogenic. Around 330 gigabases of sequencing data and roughly 80 million unique TCR sequences made up an early release that covered nearly 650 HLA-typed donors. Using immunosequencing, the study profiled T cell repertoires from about 620 subjects and related those repertoires to cytomegalovirus serostatus. A later analysis re-examined previously published TCR beta repertoires from around 670 donors and added high-resolution HLA genotyping to investigate patterns of TCR occurrence. Rather than drawing on any new phenotypic data, the later analysis identified candidate immune exposures from TCR beta sequences and the way those sequences occurred across donors. Roughly five DR-DQ haplotypes were handled as single units for association and clustering because linkage in the cohort was strong. A later genetic analysis took genome-wide SNP genotypes for about three fifths of the roughly 670 donors and used that subset as a discovery cohort. On the study overall, not on this receptor specifically: In vitro tests confirmed that a few of the cytomegalovirus-associated TCR beta chains recognize cytomegalovirus antigens. Because counts were too low, under 20 rarely observed V segments, including chromosome 9 orphons, were left out of the earlier analysis of a few hundred of the donors. Immune exposure information for the cohort was limited to CMV serostatus. A later analysis associated 15,000 or so TCR beta sequences with specific HLA alleles at a false discovery rate of 0.05. The cohort was sequenced for TCR beta chains only, and without alpha or paired-chain data the features that could be detected were limited. A later analysis found that HLA-associated TCR beta chains were more clonally expanded and had lower generation probabilities than equally common non-associated chains. Linkage disequilibrium might explain the correlated functional status among segregating V segments, but an unknown experimental factor could not be ruled out. Most TCR sequences were observed very rarely across donors, whereas some public TCRs were present in many individuals. A further reported finding was that TCR beta sequences accurately predicted the HLA-A and HLA-B alleles for most subjects in the first cohort. An association between a missense DCLRE1C variant and V-gene and J-gene trimming of TCR beta chains was found in a later genetic analysis and replicated in an independent cohort. According to a later analysis, TCR association rates differed among HLA loci, with DRB1 alleles showing the most associated TCRs and HLA-C alleles showing the fewest. Broadly in line with IMGT annotations, most TCR beta V segments showed up in productive rearrangements about 87% or about 30% of the time in an earlier analysis of several hundred of the donors. In both the original and validation cohorts, the classifier was reported to diagnose cytomegalovirus status with high specificity and sensitivity. A group of highly shared sequence variants was considered likely to be a technical artifact of the sequencing pipeline. Sequencing depth was assumed to be roughly uniform across donors in the presence/absence analyses, though that assumption may not hold. A later analysis found that most CMV-associated TCR beta chains appeared HLA-restricted, with HLA associations seemingly driven largely by CMV exposure. According to a later analysis, parvovirus B19, influenza, CMV and Epstein-Barr virus appeared linked to several top co-occurrence clusters. In the study, 150 to 200 TCR beta chains were listed as associated with cytomegalovirus. When HLA alleles, especially DR and DQ, strongly co-occurred, attributing TCR associations to individual alleles was difficult. The authors suggested that the approach could potentially be extended to other disease states and immunological phenotypes. According to a later genetic analysis, donors in an Asian-associated ancestry cluster had fewer N-insertions in productive TCRs than the approximately 670-donor mean. Because HLA typing was missing for some donors at each locus, association tests included only the typed subset.

With regard to this clone: The specificity of this receptor is unknown. Per-base quality was not reported, and no clone a single base away is much larger than it.

The cohort was made up of 650 to 700 healthy bone marrow donors. Cohort members were all nominally healthy when sampled, although unrecorded immune exposures were likely present. The donor was CMV seropositive and belonged to the group of 250 to 300 seropositive cohort members. Every donor gave a peripheral blood sample, and the peripheral blood mononuclear cells from that sample were used for TCR beta sequencing. Genomic DNA was extracted from the blood cell samples with the Qiagen DNeasy Blood Extraction Kit. The protocol used for the library was the immunoSEQ multiplex PCR assay. For the multiplex PCR, a mixture combining 60 forward primers for TCR Vbeta segments and 13 reverse primers for TCR Jbeta segments was used. The CDR3 region of rearranged TCR beta genes was amplified from genomic DNA by a multiplex PCR assay. Amplified TCR beta libraries were sequenced as 87-base-pair reads on the Illumina HiSeq System. As for the original processing: A later analysis counted some 80 million unique TCR beta chains across the roughly 700 repertoires, and 9 million to 14 million of these chains were shared by at least two donors. To remove PCR and sequencing errors, raw reads were error-corrected and collapsed into unique sequences using a nearest-neighbor algorithm that merged closely related sequences. To assign V, D and J gene segments, CDR3 sequences were aligned to IMGT reference sequences. For a sequence to be retained, a match of at least six nucleotides was required to both a V gene segment and a J gene segment. A rearrangement was called productive if the CDR3 had no stop codons and remained in frame with V and J, and every other rearrangement was called non-productive. Following IMGT convention, CDR3 was defined as the stretch from the second conserved V-encoded cysteine up to the conserved J-encoded phenylalanine. In an earlier analysis of around 570 of the donors, sequences lacking an unambiguous match to a single V gene segment were excluded. In an earlier analysis of 587 of the donors, V segments were called functional above 56.7% productive rearrangements and were called segregating when the between-donor standard deviation exceeded 5%. To diagnose cytomegalovirus status from the catalog of TCR beta chain sequences, a statistical classification framework was built. In a later analysis, TCR nucleotide sequences were compared against IMGT/GENE-DB human TR gene sequences so that V and J genes could be assigned. The TCRdist pipeline was used in a later analysis to assign CDR3 sequences and most-parsimonious VDJ recombination scenarios. In a later analysis, each TCR beta chain was defined by its CDR3 amino acid sequence together with its V-gene family, and reads without a unique V-gene family were excluded. In a later analysis, 450 to 600 highly shared, low-generation-probability nucleotide sequences were removed to address suspected cross-contamination and a sequencing artifact. A later analysis calculated a clonal expansion index for each public chain from normalized within-repertoire ranks of inferred template counts. A later analysis computed generation probabilities with a VDJ recombination model fitted to out-of-frame rearrangements, and checked the results against IGoR. Hypergeometric tests were used in a later analysis to score TCR-TCR, TCR-HLA and TCR-CMV co-occurrence, with a repertoire-size bias correction applied to the TCR pairs. In a later analysis, false discovery rates were estimated by permuting HLA or CMV assignments 20 times. A later analysis grouped co-occurring TCRs with DBSCAN, adding TCRdist sequence similarity when clustering within HLA-allele-positive subsets. For co-occurrence clustering, repertoires with fewer than 30,000 or more than 120,000 public chains were excluded, along with about five repertoires with anomalous nucleotide sharing. In TCRdb, the immuneACCESS table is reduced to in-frame sequences with V and J assigned. These tables do not hold every clone; where another copy was compared, an unresolved V gene accounts for under half, and the others remain unexplained. D and trimming come from the DNA, and the V and J calls and clone size come from that table. Across this sample there are under 200,000 clones, with around 80% seen only once. The ten largest clones take up about 2.9% of the sample.

Sequenced input: PBMCs. The clonotype was recovered from a woman in her fifties or sixties in good health and CMV-seropositive.

The DNA reads TGCGCCAGCAGCTCGGGGAGTTGGGGCTCTGGGGCCAACGTCCTGACTTTC. Translated, it reads CASSSGSWGSGANVLTF. The rearrangement combines TRBV5-1 with TRBJ2-6, with TRBD2 perhaps the D gene, on 5 matching bases. From cysteine to phenylalanine, the CDR3 is 17 amino acids long. Only the CDR3 part of the read is kept: 51 bases, read in frame from the first base. Between the V and J ends, shortened by 3 bases and 0 bases respectively, the junction contains 13 bases. The germline V gene provides CDR1 SGHRS and CDR2 YFSETQ.